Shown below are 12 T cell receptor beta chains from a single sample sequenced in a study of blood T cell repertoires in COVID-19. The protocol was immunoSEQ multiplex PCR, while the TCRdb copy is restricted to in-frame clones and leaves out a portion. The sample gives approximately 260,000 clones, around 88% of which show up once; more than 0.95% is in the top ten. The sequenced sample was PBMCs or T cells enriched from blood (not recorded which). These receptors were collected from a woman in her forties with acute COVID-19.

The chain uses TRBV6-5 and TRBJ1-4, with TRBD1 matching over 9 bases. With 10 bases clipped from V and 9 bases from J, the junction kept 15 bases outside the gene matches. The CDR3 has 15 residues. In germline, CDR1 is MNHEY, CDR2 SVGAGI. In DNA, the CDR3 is TGTGCCATTGGAACGGGGACAGGGCTAGGTCAAAAACTGTTTTTT. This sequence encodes CAIGTGTGLGQKLFF.

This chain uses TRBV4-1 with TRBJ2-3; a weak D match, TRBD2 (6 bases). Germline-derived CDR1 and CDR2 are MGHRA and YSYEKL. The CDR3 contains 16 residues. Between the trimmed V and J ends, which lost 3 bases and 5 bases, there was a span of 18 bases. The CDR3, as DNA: TGCGCCAGCAGCCAGGTGGGAGCGGGCTTTGGAGATACGCAGTATTTT. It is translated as CASSQVGAGFGDTQYF.

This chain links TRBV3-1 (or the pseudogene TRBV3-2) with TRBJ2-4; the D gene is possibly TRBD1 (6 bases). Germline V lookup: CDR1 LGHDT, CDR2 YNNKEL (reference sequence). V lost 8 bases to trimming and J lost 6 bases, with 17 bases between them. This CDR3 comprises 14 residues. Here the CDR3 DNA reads TGTGCCAGCGCGACTACCGGACAGCGAAACATTCAGTACTTC. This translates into CASATTGQRNIQYF.

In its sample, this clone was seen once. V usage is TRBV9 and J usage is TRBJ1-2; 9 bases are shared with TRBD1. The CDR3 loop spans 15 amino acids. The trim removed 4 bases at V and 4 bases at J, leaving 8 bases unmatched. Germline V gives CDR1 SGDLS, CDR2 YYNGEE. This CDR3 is CASSLGGQGVYGYTF. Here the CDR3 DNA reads TGTGCCAGCAGCCTTGGGGGACAGGGCGTCTATGGCTACACCTTC.

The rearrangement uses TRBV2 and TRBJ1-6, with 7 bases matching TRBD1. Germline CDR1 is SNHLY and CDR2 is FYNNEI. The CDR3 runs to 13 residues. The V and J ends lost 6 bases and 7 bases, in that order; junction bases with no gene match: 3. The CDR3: CASRGDRNSPLHF. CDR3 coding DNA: TGTGCCAGCAGGGGGGACAGAAATTCACCCCTCCACTTT. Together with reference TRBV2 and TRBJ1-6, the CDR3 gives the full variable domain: EPEVTQTPSHQVTQMGQEVILRCVPISNHLYFYWYRQILGQKVEFLVSFYNNEISEKSEIFDDQFSVERPDGSNFTLKIRSTKLEDSAMYFCASRGDRNSPLHFGNGTRLTVT.

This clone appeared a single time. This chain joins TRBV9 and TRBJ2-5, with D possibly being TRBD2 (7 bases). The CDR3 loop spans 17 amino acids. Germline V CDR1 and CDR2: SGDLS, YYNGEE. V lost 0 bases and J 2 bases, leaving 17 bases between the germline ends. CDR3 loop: CASSVAFGGGGQETQYF. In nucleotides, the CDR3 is TGTGCCAGCAGCGTAGCTTTCGGGGGAGGGGGTCAAGAGACCCAGTACTTC.

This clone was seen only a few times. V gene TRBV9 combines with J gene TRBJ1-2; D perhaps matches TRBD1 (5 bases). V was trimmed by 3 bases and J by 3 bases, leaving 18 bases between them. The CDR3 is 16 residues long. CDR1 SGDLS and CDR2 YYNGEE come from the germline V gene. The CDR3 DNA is TGTGCCAGCAGCGCCCGCTCGGGGGGGTTGCACTATGGCTACACCTTC. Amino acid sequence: CASSARSGGLHYGYTF.

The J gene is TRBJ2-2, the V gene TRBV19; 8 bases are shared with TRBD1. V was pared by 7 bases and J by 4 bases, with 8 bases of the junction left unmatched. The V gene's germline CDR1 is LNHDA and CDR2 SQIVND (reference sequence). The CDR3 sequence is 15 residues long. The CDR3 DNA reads TGTGCCAGTACCCTGGACAGGGTCGTCACCGGGGAGCTGTTTTTT. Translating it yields CASTLDRVVTGELFF.

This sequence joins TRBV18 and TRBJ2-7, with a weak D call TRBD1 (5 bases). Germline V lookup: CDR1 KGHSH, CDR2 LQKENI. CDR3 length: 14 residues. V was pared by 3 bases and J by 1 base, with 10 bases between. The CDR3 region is CASSPSQGSYEQYV. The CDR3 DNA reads TGTGCCAGCTCACCTTCCCAGGGATCCTACGAGCAGTACGTC.

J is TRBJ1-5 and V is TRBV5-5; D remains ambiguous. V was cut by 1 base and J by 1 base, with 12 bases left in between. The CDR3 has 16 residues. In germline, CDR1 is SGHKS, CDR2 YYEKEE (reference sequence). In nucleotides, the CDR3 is TGTGCCAGCAGCTTGTTCGGAGGCGGAAGCAATCAGCCCCAGCATTTT. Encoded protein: CASSLFGGGSNQPQHF. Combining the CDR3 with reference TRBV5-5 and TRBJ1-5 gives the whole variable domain DAGVTQSPTHLIKTRGQQVTLRCSPISGHKSVSWYQQVLGQGPQFIFQYYEKEERGRGNFPDRFSARQFPNYSSELNVNALLLGDSALYLCASSLFGGGSNQPQHFGDGTRLSIL.

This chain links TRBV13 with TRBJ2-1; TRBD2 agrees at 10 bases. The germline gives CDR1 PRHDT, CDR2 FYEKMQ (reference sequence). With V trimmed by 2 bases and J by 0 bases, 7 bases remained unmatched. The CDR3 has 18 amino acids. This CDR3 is CASSLRTSGAPSYNEQFF. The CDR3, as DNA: TGTGCCAGCAGCTTAAGGACTAGCGGAGCTCCCTCCTACAATGAGCAGTTCTTC.

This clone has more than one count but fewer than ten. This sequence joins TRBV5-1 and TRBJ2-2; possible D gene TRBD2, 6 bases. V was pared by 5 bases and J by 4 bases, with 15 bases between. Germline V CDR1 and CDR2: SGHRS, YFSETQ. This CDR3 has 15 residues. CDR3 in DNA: TGCGCCAGCAGGCAGACTCTAGCGACCACCGGGGAGCTGTTTTTT. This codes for CASRQTLATTGELFF. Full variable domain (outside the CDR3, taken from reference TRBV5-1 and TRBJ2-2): KAGVTQTPRYLIKTRGQQVTLSCSPISGHRSVSWYQQTPGQGLQFLFEYFSETQRNKGNFPGRFSGRQFSNSRSEMNVSTLELGDSALYLCASRQTLATTGELFFGEGSRLTVL.